This T cell receptor (beta chain) was recorded in a study of cytomegalovirus exposure and HLA in healthy donors listed by TCRdb under 2017. For the wider study: An earlier analysis of approximately 590 of the donors reported 250 to 350 Gb of sequence data and 120 million or so unique TCR beta sequences from about 179 million T cells. Roughly 290 gigabases of sequencing data and tens of millions of unique TCR sequences made up an early release that covered under 750 HLA-typed donors. The genetic ancestry cluster associated with self-reported Caucasian donors included about 84% of the roughly 380 genotyped donors. The study aimed to test whether cataloging public T cell receptors could reveal signatures of past pathogen exposure. The study profiled the T cell repertoires of under 850 subjects by immunosequencing and related them to cytomegalovirus serostatus. Along with the roughly 670-subject first cohort, a separate validation cohort of 120 different subjects was used. The study combined high-throughput TCR immunosequencing, statistical association of individual TCRs with disease status, and machine learning to predict cytomegalovirus infection status. A later analysis re-examined previously published TCR beta repertoires from over 500 donors and added high-resolution HLA genotyping to investigate patterns of TCR occurrence. In the later analysis, no new phenotypic data were used to find candidate immune exposures; instead, reliance was placed on TCR beta sequences and their occurrence across donors. In an earlier analysis of around 540 of the donors, high-throughput TCR beta sequencing was used to judge whether each TCR beta V gene segment behaved as functional or pseudogenic. Donor age, sex, ethnicity and CMV serostatus were collected together with the repertoire data. In a later genetic analysis, genome-wide SNP genotypes for about 55% of the 666 donors were used, and that subset was treated as a discovery cohort. All discovery cohort repertoires had been generated using a single sequencing platform. HLA typing included class I and class II loci at four-digit resolution. The number of donors typed differed by locus, with roughly 629-640 for A, B, C, DRB1 and DQB1, over 500 for DQA1, nearly 610 for DPA1, and 472 for DPB1. Roughly five DR-DQ haplotypes were handled as single units for association and clustering because linkage in the cohort was strong. Among around 400 genotyped donors of the cohort, an average of around 220,000 unique TCR beta nucleotide sequences was sequenced per donor, of which roughly 18% were non-productive.

The method was the immunoSEQ multiplex PCR assay. For the multiplex PCR, a mixture combining 60 forward primers for TCR Vbeta segments and 13 reverse primers for TCR Jbeta segments was used. The CDR3 region of rearranged TCR beta genes was amplified from genomic DNA by a multiplex PCR assay. On the Illumina HiSeq System, the amplified TCR beta libraries were sequenced as 87-base-pair reads. The study's processing was this. Across the roughly 640 repertoires, a later analysis counted 60 million to 90 million unique TCR beta chains, 9.5 million to 12 million of which were shared by at least two donors. Raw reads were error-corrected and collapsed into unique sequences by a nearest-neighbor algorithm in which closely related sequences were merged to remove PCR and sequencing errors. To assign V, D and J gene segments, CDR3 sequences were aligned to IMGT reference sequences. Each retained sequence needed at least a six-nucleotide match to both a V gene segment and a J gene segment. A rearrangement counted as productive if the CDR3 had no stop codons and remained in frame with V and J, and every other rearrangement counted as non-productive. Following IMGT convention, CDR3 was defined as the stretch from the second conserved V-encoded cysteine up to the conserved J-encoded phenylalanine. In an earlier analysis of roughly 610 of the donors, sequences lacking an unambiguous match to a single V gene segment were excluded. In an earlier analysis of 450 to 700 of the donors, V segments were called functional above 56.7% productive rearrangements and were called segregating when the between-donor standard deviation exceeded 5%. A statistical classification framework was developed to diagnose cytomegalovirus status using the catalog of TCR beta chain sequences. In a later analysis, V and J genes were assigned by comparing TCR nucleotide sequences against IMGT/GENE-DB human TR gene sequences. The TCRdist pipeline was used in a later analysis to assign CDR3 sequences and most-parsimonious VDJ recombination scenarios. A later analysis defined each TCR beta chain by its CDR3 amino acid sequence plus V-gene family, and excluded reads lacking a unique V-gene family. As a way to deal with suspected cross-contamination and a sequencing artifact, a later analysis dropped 450 to 600 nucleotide sequences that were highly shared and had low generation probability. In a later analysis, a clonal expansion index for each public chain was calculated from normalized within-repertoire ranks of inferred template counts. In a later analysis, generation probabilities were computed with a VDJ recombination model fitted to out-of-frame rearrangements, and the resulting probabilities were checked against IGoR. A later analysis scored TCR-TCR, TCR-HLA and TCR-CMV co-occurrence with hypergeometric tests, applying a repertoire-size bias correction to TCR pairs. To estimate false discovery rates, a later analysis permuted the HLA or CMV assignments 20 times. In a later analysis, co-occurring TCRs were grouped with DBSCAN, and TCRdist sequence similarity was added when clustering was performed within HLA-allele-positive subsets. Repertoires with fewer than 30,000 or more than 120,000 public chains, plus five repertoires with anomalous nucleotide sharing, were excluded from co-occurrence clustering. TCRdb re-hosts the immuneACCESS table, in-frame sequences only. Its copies lack some clones; in the studies checked, an unresolved V gene accounts for under half of them, and the cause for the rest is not known. The DNA gave D and trimming, while V, J and clone size come from that table. This sample has about 240,000 clones in its table, and approximately 80% of those were observed once. Clones ranked in the top ten supply roughly 7.4% of the sample.

The investigation overall reported the following: Compared with equally common non-associated chains, HLA-associated TCR beta chains in a later analysis were more clonally expanded and had lower generation probabilities. Because HLA typing was unavailable for some donors at each locus, only the typed subset was used in association tests. For the cohort, immune exposure information was limited to CMV serostatus. According to a later analysis, TCR association rates differed among HLA loci, with DRB1 alleles showing the most associated TCRs and HLA-C alleles showing the fewest. A cluster of highly shared sequence variants was judged likely to represent a technical artifact of the sequencing pipeline. An association between a missense DCLRE1C variant and V-gene and J-gene trimming of TCR beta chains was found in a later genetic analysis and replicated in an independent cohort. Because counts were too low, 15 to 20 rarely observed V segments, including chromosome 9 orphons, were excluded from the earlier analysis of fewer than 650 of the donors. Broadly in line with IMGT annotations, most TCR beta V segments showed up in productive rearrangements about 87% or about 30% of the time in an earlier analysis of several hundred of the donors. A further reported finding was that TCR beta sequences accurately predicted the HLA-A and HLA-B alleles for most subjects in the first cohort. A later analysis reported that several top co-occurrence clusters appeared linked to parvovirus B19, influenza, CMV and Epstein-Barr virus. A few of the identified cytomegalovirus-associated TCR beta chains were confirmed in vitro to be specific for cytomegalovirus antigens. A total of fewer than 200 TCR beta chains were listed by the study as associated with cytomegalovirus. When HLA alleles, especially DR and DQ, strongly co-occurred, TCR associations were difficult to assign to individual alleles. The classifier was reported to diagnose cytomegalovirus status with high specificity and sensitivity in both the original and validation cohorts. A later genetic analysis reported fewer N-insertions in productive TCRs among donors in an Asian-associated ancestry cluster than the roughly 640-donor mean. A later analysis found that most CMV-associated TCR beta chains appeared HLA-restricted, with HLA associations seemingly driven largely by CMV exposure. Across donors, most TCR sequences were observed very rarely, whereas some public TCRs were present in many individuals. Specific HLA alleles were associated with roughly 16,000 TCR beta sequences at a false discovery rate of 0.05 in a later analysis. Only TCR beta chains were sequenced in this cohort, and the absence of alpha or paired-chain data limited detectable features. The authors suggested that the approach could potentially be generalized to other disease states and immunological phenotypes. Presence/absence analyses assumed roughly uniform sequencing depth across donors, an assumption that may not hold. Correlated functional status among segregating V segments might be attributable to linkage disequilibrium, but an unknown experimental factor could not be ruled out.

As for this clone: Its antigen remains undetermined. One end of the junction varies from germline; a read error may be responsible. Other DNA sequences in this sample translate to the same CDR3.

The cohort consisted of some 730 healthy bone marrow donors. Cohort members were all nominally healthy when sampled, although unrecorded immune exposures were likely present. The donor was CMV seropositive and was included in the group of almost 300 seropositive cohort members. Each donor provided a peripheral blood sample, and peripheral blood mononuclear cells were used for TCR beta sequencing. Genomic DNA extraction from the blood cell samples was performed with the Qiagen DNeasy Blood Extraction Kit. The source is a woman aged 55-70 years in good health and CMV-seropositive. The sample comprised PBMCs.

The nucleotide sequence reads as follows: TGCGCCAGTAGCTTGATTTCGCGGGTTGAGAACACTGAAGCTTTCTTT. This translates into CASSLISRVENTEAFF. In this chain, TRBV5-1 is recombined with TRBJ1-1, with no confidently assigned D gene. Including cysteine and phenylalanine, the CDR3 has 16 amino acids. The DNA shown is the 48-base CDR3, in frame from base 1. The germline V gene encodes CDR1 SGHRS and CDR2 YFSETQ.